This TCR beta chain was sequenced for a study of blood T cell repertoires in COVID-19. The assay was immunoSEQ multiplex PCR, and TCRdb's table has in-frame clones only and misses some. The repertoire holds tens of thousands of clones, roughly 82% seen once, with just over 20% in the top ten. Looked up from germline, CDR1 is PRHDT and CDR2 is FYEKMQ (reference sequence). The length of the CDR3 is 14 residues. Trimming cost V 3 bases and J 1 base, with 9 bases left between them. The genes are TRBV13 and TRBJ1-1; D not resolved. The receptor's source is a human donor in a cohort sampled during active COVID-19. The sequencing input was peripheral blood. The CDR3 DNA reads TGTGCCAGCAGCTTGAACCCCGGGAACACTGAAGCTTTCTTT. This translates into CASSLNPGNTEAFF. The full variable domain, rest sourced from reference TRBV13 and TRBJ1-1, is AAGVIQSPRHLIKEKRETATLKCYPIPRHDTVYWYQQGPGQDPQFLISFYEKMQSDKGSIPDRFSAQQFSDYHSELNMSSLELGDSALYFCASSLNPGNTEAFFGQGTRLTVV.